This T cell receptor beta chain appears in the sequencing data of a study of T cells expressing NK-cell markers. Study-level results: It remained uncertain whether the expanded NKG2C+ T cell clones were specific for HCMV antigens.

From its re-call of the 5' RACE reads, TCRdb lists each CDR3 protein once, without DNA. The specimen's table records around 3,300 distinct CDR3 sequences. A note on this clonotype: As yet, its antigen is unknown.

CDR1 DFQATT and CDR2 SNEGSKA come from the germline V gene (reference sequence). The CDR3 runs to 15 residues. The sample was blood T cells: a sorted CD56 or NKG2C T cell subset, CD4+ or CD8+ T cells, or bulk PBMC T cells (not recorded which). The chain links TRBV20-1 to TRBJ1-5; the D call of TRBD1 rests on TCRdb alone, since no DNA is present to check it. The sequence came from a man aged 18-75 years in good health. The CDR3 loop is CSATQTRQNNQPQHF.